This T cell receptor (beta chain) was profiled in a study of T cell clonality in common variable immunodeficiency. Overall study findings and caveats: Compared with controls, CVID subjects had fewer shared TCRbeta clones.

This clone appeared many times. Its antigen is still unknown. Read sequence stops 3 residues before the CDR3 end, and the germline J gene provides the missing end. CDR1 DFQATT and CDR2 SNEGSKA come from the germline V gene (reference sequence). This CDR3 comprises 13 residues. Trimming removed 5 bases at V and 2 bases at J, with 12 bases between. Produced via immunoSEQ multiplex PCR; TCRdb's table is partial and in-frame only. The data show some 38,000 clones, none appearing only once, with 0.95% held by the ten largest. The sample comprised peripheral blood mononuclear cells. The clonotype originates from a person aged 18-69 years in good health. V is TRBV20-1 and J is TRBJ2-5, with a possible D match to TRBD1 (5 bases). The DNA read from the CDR3 is TGCAGTGCTCCTGACAGCAATCAAGAGACC. Protein product: CSAPDSNQET. The full-length CDR3 reads as CSAPDSNQETQYF.